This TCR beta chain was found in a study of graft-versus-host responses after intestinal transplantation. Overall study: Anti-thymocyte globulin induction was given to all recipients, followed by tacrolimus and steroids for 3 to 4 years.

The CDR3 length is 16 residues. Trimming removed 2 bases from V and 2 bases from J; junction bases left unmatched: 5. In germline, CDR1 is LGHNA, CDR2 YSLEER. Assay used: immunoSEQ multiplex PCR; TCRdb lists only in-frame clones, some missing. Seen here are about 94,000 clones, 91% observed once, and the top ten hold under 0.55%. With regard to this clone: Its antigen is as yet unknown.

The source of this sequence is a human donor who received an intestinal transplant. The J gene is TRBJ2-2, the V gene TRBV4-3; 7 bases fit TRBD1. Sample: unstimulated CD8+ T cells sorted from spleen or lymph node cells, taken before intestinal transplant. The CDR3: CASSQFQGVNTGELFF. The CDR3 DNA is TGCGCCAGCAGCCAATTTCAGGGGGTTAACACCGGGGAGCTGTTTTTT.